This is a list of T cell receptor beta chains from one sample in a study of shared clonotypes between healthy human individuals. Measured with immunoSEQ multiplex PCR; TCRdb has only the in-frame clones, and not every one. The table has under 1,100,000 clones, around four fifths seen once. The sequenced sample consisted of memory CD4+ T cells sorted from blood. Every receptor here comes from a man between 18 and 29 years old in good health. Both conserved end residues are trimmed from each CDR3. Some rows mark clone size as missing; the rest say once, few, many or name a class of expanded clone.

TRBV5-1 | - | ASSLYERSTDTQY
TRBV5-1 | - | ASSLRLAGESLGHEQY
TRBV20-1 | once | SAGEWNEQF
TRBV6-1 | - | ASRFSPTYEQY
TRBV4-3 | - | ASSQGGNADTQY
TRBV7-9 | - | ASSVTQGKETQY
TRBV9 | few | ASSGRQGAVTGELF
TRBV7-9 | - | ASSLAGTGNTEAF
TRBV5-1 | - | ASSPGLAGSEQY
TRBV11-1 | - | ASSLAPSSGVFTDTQY
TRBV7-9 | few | ASSLELANYGYT
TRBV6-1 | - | ASRGRYVGDTQY
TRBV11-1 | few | ASSLGVGTGELF
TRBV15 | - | ATSPVAGGPYNEQF
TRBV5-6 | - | ASSLRDKYEQY
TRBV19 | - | ASDRSGGKLF
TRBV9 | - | ASKQREATGELF
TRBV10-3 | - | AIRDRYNSPLH
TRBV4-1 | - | ASSQNPGQGAYEQY
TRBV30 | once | ACARPQEKLF
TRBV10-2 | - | ASKEGLANTGELF
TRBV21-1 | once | ASSNTTRDSSYEQY
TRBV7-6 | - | ASSLGALRGSYEQY
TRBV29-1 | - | SVVGSGTSHPGELF
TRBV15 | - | ATSRRTGAYEQY
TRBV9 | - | ASSPDRGHGYT
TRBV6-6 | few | ASGSGTGWEKLF
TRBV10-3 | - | AIGRAGGYGYT
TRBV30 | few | AWSVWLSGELF
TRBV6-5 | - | ASRRDRGRSDEQF
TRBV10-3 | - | AISEGRGQGPDTQY
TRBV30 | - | AWSGQTNTEAF
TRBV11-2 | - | ASSLFGTNPSEQY
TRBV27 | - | ASSPLRGATTNEKLF
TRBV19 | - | ASSLLAGGTYEQY
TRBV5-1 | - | ASSIQAGGLDEQY
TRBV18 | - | ASSAGLAGARGY
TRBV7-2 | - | ASSSSGSSNQPQH
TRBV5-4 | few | ASRSDRGPGELF
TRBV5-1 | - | ASSVGGGTYNEQF
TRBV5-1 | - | ASSLQSQGRGETQY
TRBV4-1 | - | ASTLTPPAMNTEAF
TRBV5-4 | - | ASSLRGANNSPLH
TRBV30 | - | AWSPFAGELF
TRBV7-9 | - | ASSLAGTGNYGYT
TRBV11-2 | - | ASSLGQGAGTGELF
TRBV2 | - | ASSEKEGTGEQF
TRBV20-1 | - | SVSRGDIQY
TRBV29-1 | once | SVDGTAYNEQF